A single sample is the source of the 16 T cell receptor beta chains below, sequenced in a study of cytomegalovirus exposure and HLA in healthy donors. PCR amplification relied on 60 Vbeta primers (plus 13 Jbeta primers). TCRdb's table, derived via immunoSEQ multiplex PCR, lists solely in-frame clones and lacks some. The sample has around 100,000 clones; 79% are singletons. The material sequenced was PBMCs. These receptors were collected from a female donor in good health and CMV-seropositive.

The rearrangement uses TRBV19 and TRBJ2-3; TRBD1 is a possible D gene (6 bases). The CDR3 extends over 15 amino acids. Germline loops: CDR1 LNHDA, CDR2 SQIVND (reference sequence). The germline V and J ends were trimmed by 8 bases and 1 base, with 16 bases remaining between them. CDR3 loop: CASSSLGGGTDTQYF. DNA for the CDR3: TGTGCCAGTTCCTCCCTAGGGGGAGGCACAGATACGCAGTATTTT. The complete variable domain, with remaining parts taken from reference TRBV19 and TRBJ2-3, reads DGGITQSPKYLFRKEGQNVTLSCEQNLNHDAMYWYRQDPGQGLRLIYYSQIVNDFQKGDIAEGYSVSREKKESFPLTVTSAQKNPTAFYLCASSSLGGGTDTQYFGPGTRLTVL.

This clone was seen more than once but under ten times. The chain joins TRBV30 to TRBJ2-7, with 11 bases matching TRBD2. Germline CDR1 GTSNPN, CDR2 SVGIG (reference sequence). V was clipped by 3 bases and J by 6 bases; unmatched bases: 7. CDR3 length equals 14 residues. Here the CDR3 DNA reads TGTGCCTGGAGCCTCACTAGCGGGAGTTCCGAGCAGTACTTC. Residues: CAWSLTSGSSEQYF.

The chain couples TRBV5-5 to TRBJ2-7; tentative D call: TRBD1 (5 bases). CDR1 is SGHKS, CDR2 YYEKEE, per germline (reference sequence). Trimming shortened V by 1 base and J by 4 bases, and 15 bases separated the two germline ends. CDR3 length: 15 amino acids. The CDR3 DNA follows: TGTGCCAGCAGCTTGCAGGGCTGGTCCGTGTACGAGCAGTACTTC. Translation gives CASSLQGWSVYEQYF. The variable domain in full, with the rest retrieved from reference TRBV5-5 and TRBJ2-7, is DAGVTQSPTHLIKTRGQQVTLRCSPISGHKSVSWYQQVLGQGPQFIFQYYEKEERGRGNFPDRFSARQFPNYSSELNVNALLLGDSALYLCASSLQGWSVYEQYFGPGTRLTVT.

V and J are TRBV7-8 and TRBJ1-1, with 7 bases matching TRBD1. Germline V gives CDR1 SGHVS, CDR2 FQNEAQ. The CDR3 is made up of 14 amino acids. The trim removed 5 bases at V and 4 bases at J, leaving 7 bases unmatched. In DNA form, the CDR3 reads TGTGCCAGCAGCGCAACAGGGGTGAGCACTGAAGCTTTCTTT. Protein: CASSATGVSTEAFF. The complete variable domain, with remaining parts taken from reference TRBV7-8 and TRBJ1-1, reads GAGVSQSPRYKVAKRGQDVALRCDPISGHVSLFWYQQALGQGPEFLTYFQNEAQLDKSGLPSDRFFAERPEGSVSTLKIQRTQQEDSAVYLCASSATGVSTEAFFGQGTRLTVV.

Comment on this clone: The junction does not match germline at one end; this may be a read error. The V call is TRBV7-9, the J call TRBJ1-5; D is undetermined. The germline CDR1 and CDR2 sequences are SEHNR and FQNEAQ (reference sequence). This CDR3 spans 15 amino acids. The CDR3 sequence: CSSSSSGGSGQPQHF. The CDR3 region has the DNA TGTTCCAGCAGCTCAAGTGGAGGTTCAGGTCAGCCCCAGCATTTT.

A remark on this clone: The identical CDR3 is also encoded by other nucleotide sequences in the sample. The J gene is TRBJ1-3, the V gene TRBV30; D may be TRBD1 (5 bases). The germline gives CDR1 GTSNPN, CDR2 SVGIG (reference sequence). The CDR3 is 16 amino acids. The V end was cut by 4 bases, the J end by 0 bases, with 16 bases between. The CDR3 here is CAWKGLRVDSGNTIYF. The DNA for the CDR3 is TGTGCCTGGAAAGGTCTCAGGGTTGACTCTGGAAACACCATATATTTT.

This sequence joins TRBV4-1 and TRBJ2-7; perhaps TRBD2 as D (5 bases). V was shortened by 1 base and J by 6 bases, with 10 bases between the two germline ends. The CDR3 consists of 13 residues. CDR1 MGHRA and CDR2 YSYEKL come from the germline V gene. CDR3 nucleotides: TGCGCCAGCAGCCAAGGCGTAGCGCTCGAGCAGTACTTC. The encoded protein is CASSQGVALEQYF.

This clone was picked up one time. The rearrangement links TRBV30 to TRBJ2-3; TRBD2 agrees at 12 bases. Per germline, CDR1 GTSNPN and CDR2 SVGIG (reference sequence). The CDR3 totals 12 residues. With 4 bases clipped from V and 13 bases from J, the junction kept 6 bases outside the gene matches. CDR3: CAWKASGGEEYF. The CDR3 bases are TGTGCCTGGAAAGCTAGCGGGGGGGAGGAGTATTTT. Full variable domain (rest looked up from reference TRBV30 and TRBJ2-3): SQTIHQWPATLVQPVGSPLSLECTVEGTSNPNLYWYRQAAGRGLQLLFYSVGIGQISSEVPQNLSASRPQDRQFILSSKKLLLSDSGFYLCAWKASGGEEYFGPGTRLTVL.

For the CDR3, the DNA is TGTGCCAGCAGGTTAGCGGGGAGCACAGATACGCAGTATTTT. This codes for CASRLAGSTDTQYF. The chain has TRBV6-5 and TRBJ2-3, with 8 nucleotides matching TRBD2. Trimming removed 6 bases from V and 0 bases from J; junction bases left unmatched: 2. The CDR3 runs to 14 residues. In germline, CDR1 is MNHEY, CDR2 SVGAGI.

This chain connects TRBV6-5 to TRBJ1-3, with D perhaps matching TRBD1 (5 bases). The CDR3 consists of 15 residues. V was clipped by 4 bases and J by 0 bases, with 10 bases between them. Germline lookup yields CDR1 MNHEY and CDR2 SVGAGI. The CDR3 loop is CASSSTGYSGNTIYF. The CDR3 nucleotides read TGTGCCAGCAGTTCTACAGGATACTCTGGAAACACCATATATTTT.

The CDR3 is CASSRGFEREQFF. The CDR3 DNA reads as TGTGCCAGCAGCCGGGGTTTTGAGCGGGAGCAGTTCTTC. The chain uses TRBV11-3 and TRBJ2-1, with D perhaps matching TRBD2 (5 bases). The V gene's germline CDR1 is SGHNT and CDR2 YENEEA. The CDR3 length is 13 residues. Trimming pared 5 bases from V and 10 bases from J, leaving 15 bases between. The variable domain in full, completed from reference TRBV11-3 and TRBJ2-1, reads EAGVVQSPRYKIIEKKQPVAFWCNPISGHNTLYWYLQNLGQGPELLIRYENEEAVDDSQLPKDRFSAERLKGVDSTLKIQPAELGDSAVYLCASSRGFEREQFFGPGTRLTVL.

The chain couples TRBV10-1 to TRBJ2-1; 12 bases map to TRBD2. CDR1 is WNHNN, CDR2 SYGVQD, per germline (reference sequence). This CDR3 comprises 15 residues. V was clipped by 8 bases and J by 8 bases; unmatched bases: 10. The CDR3 DNA is TGCGCCAGCGGGCTGTGGACTAGCGGGAAATATGAGCAGTTCTTC. Its protein is CASGLWTSGKYEQFF.

V and J are TRBV19 and TRBJ2-5; weak D call: TRBD1 (6 bases). The germline gives CDR1 LNHDA, CDR2 SQIVND (reference sequence). The germline V and J ends were trimmed by 7 bases and 5 bases, with 20 bases remaining between them. The CDR3 has 15 residues. CDR3 protein: CASTTGTGPGETQYF. DNA of the CDR3: TGTGCCAGTACAACAGGGACGGGCCCAGGGGAGACCCAGTACTTC.

The chain joins TRBV5-1 to TRBJ2-2; 10 nucleotides align to TRBD2. V lost 2 bases to trimming and J lost 1 base; unmatched junction nucleotides: 8. CDR1 is SGHRS, CDR2 YFSETQ, per germline. The CDR3 consists of 18 residues. This chain's CDR3 is CASSLLGPSGGNTGELFF. Written as DNA, the CDR3 is TGCGCCAGCAGCTTACTGGGCCCTAGCGGGGGGAACACCGGGGAGCTGTTTTTT. Looking up the rest from reference TRBV5-1 and TRBJ2-2 gives the full variable domain: KAGVTQTPRYLIKTRGQQVTLSCSPISGHRSVSWYQQTPGQGLQFLFEYFSETQRNKGNFPGRFSGRQFSNSRSEMNVSTLELGDSALYLCASSLLGPSGGNTGELFFGEGSRLTVL.

The genes are TRBV18 and TRBJ1-2; TRBD1 matches 8 bases. Germline V gene data show CDR1 as KGHSH and CDR2 as LQKENI. J lost 4 bases, V lost 3 bases, and 4 bases had no gene match. CDR3 length equals 14 residues. CDR3 residues: CASSPGQAPYGYTF. As DNA, the CDR3 is TGTGCCAGCTCACCGGGACAGGCTCCCTATGGCTACACCTTC.

This clone was counted once. The chain recombines TRBV11-2 with TRBJ2-3, with 9 bases fitting TRBD1. The trim removed 5 bases at V and 3 bases at J, leaving 6 bases unmatched. This CDR3 is built from 15 residues. CDR1 is SGHAT and CDR2 is FQNNGV in the germline V gene. The CDR3 loop reads CASSGRTGETDTQYF. The CDR3, as DNA: TGTGCCAGCAGCGGGAGGACAGGGGAGACAGATACGCAGTATTTT.